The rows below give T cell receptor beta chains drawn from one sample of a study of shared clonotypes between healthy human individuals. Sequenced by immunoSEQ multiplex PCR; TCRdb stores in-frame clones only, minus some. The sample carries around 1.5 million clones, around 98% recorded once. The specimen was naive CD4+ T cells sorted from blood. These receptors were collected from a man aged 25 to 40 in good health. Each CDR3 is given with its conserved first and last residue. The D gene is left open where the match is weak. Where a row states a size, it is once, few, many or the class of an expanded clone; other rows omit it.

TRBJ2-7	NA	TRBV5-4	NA	TGTGCCAGACAGGGACCCGTAACCTACGAGCAGTACTTC	CARQGPVTYEQYF
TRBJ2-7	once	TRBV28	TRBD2	TGTGCCAGCAGTTCCTCTAGCGGGAGGAGGTACGAGCAGTACTTC	CASSSSSGRRYEQYF
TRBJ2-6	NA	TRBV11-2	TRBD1	TGTGCCAGCAGCTCGAGGACAGGGATCGGGTCTGGGGCCAACGTCCTGACTTTC	CASSSRTGIGSGANVLTF
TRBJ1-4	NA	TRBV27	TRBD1	TGTGCCAGCAGTCCCCGAGGGACAGCCGCTAATGAAAAACTGTTTTTT	CASSPRGTAANEKLFF
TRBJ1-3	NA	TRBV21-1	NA	TGTGCCAGCAGCAAAGAGGGGGCAGGGATCGGTGGAAACACCATATATTTT	CASSKEGAGIGGNTIYF
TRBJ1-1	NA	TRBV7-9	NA	TGTGCCAGCAGCTTTCGAACTGAAGCTTTCTTT	CASSFRTEAFF
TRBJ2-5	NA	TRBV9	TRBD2	TGTGCCAGCAGCGTCGGACTAGCGGGAGTGGAAGAGACCCAGTACTTC	CASSVGLAGVEETQYF
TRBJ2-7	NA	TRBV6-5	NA	TGTGCCAGCAGGACAGAGGGGGCCTACGAGCAGTACTTC	CASRTEGAYEQYF
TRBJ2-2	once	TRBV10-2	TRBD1	TGCGCCAGCAGTAGGGGGCCCCGGGAGCTGTTTTTT	CASSRGPRELFF
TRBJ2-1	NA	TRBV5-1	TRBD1	TGCGCCAGCAGATCCGAGGGGGCGCCTGACAATGAGCAGTTCTTC	CASRSEGAPDNEQFF
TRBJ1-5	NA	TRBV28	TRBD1	TGTGCCAGCAGATCGGACAGGGGATGGAATCAGCCCCAGCATTTT	CASRSDRGWNQPQHF
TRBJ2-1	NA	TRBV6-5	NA	TGTGCCAGCAGTTACTCAGGAGGGGGGCAGTTCTTC	CASSYSGGGQFF
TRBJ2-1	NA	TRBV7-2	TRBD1	TGTGCCAGCAGCATAGACAGGGTAATGAATGAGCAGTTCTTC	CASSIDRVMNEQFF
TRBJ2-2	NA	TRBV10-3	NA	TGTGCCATCAGTGAGGGGGGGTCCGGGGAGCTGTTTTTT	CAISEGGSGELFF
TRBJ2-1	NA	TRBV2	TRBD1	TGTGCCAGCAGTGGACAGGGCTCCTACAATGAGCAGTTCTTC	CASSGQGSYNEQFF
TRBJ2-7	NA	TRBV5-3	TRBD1	TGTGCCAGAAGCGGACAGGGTTGCCACGAGCAGTACTTC	CARSGQGCHEQYF
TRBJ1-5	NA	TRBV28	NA	TGTGCCAGCAAGGTCCTCTCTACGGGGCAGCCCCAGCATTTT	CASKVLSTGQPQHF
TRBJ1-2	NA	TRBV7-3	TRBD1	TGTGCCAGCAGCAATAACAGGGGAAGTGGCTACACCTTC	CASSNNRGSGYTF
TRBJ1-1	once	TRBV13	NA	TGTGCCAGCAGCTTCACAACCATGAACACTGAAGCTTTCTTT	CASSFTTMNTEAFF
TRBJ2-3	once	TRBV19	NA	TGTGCCAGTAGTATCGGCGCTAGCACAGATACGCAGTATTTT	CASSIGASTDTQYF
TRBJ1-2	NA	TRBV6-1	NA	TGTGCCTGCGAGAGGGTAGGAACTAACTATGGCTACACCTTC	CACERVGTNYGYTF
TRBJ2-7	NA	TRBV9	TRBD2	TGTGCCAGCAGCGCACTAGCGTCACTAGGAGAGCAGTACTTC	CASSALASLGEQYF
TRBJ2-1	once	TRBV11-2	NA	TGTGCCAGCAACCCTCGTCCCCCCCAGGGCAATGAGCAGTTCTTC	CASNPRPPQGNEQFF
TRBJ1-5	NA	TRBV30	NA	TGTGCCTGGAGTAGAGACAGAAGCAATCAGCCCCAGCATTTT	CAWSRDRSNQPQHF
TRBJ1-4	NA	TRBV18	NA	TGTGCCAGCTCACCGAAGACTAATGAAAAACTGTTTTTT	CASSPKTNEKLFF
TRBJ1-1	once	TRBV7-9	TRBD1	TGTGCCAGCAGCTCCCGGACAGGGGAGGTTGAAGCTTTCTTT	CASSSRTGEVEAFF
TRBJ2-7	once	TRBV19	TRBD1	TGTGCCAGTAGTATCCCCGTGGGACAGGGGGCGACGTACGAGCAGTACTTC	CASSIPVGQGATYEQYF
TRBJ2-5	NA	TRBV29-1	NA	TGCAGCGTATGGGCAGTCCAAGAGACCCAGTACTTC	CSVWAVQETQYF
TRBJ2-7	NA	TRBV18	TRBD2	TGTGCCAGCTCACCCGGGACTAGCGGCTACGAGCAGTACTTC	CASSPGTSGYEQYF
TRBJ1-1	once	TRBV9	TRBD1	TGTGCCAGCAGCGCCAGACAGGGGGCTATGAACACTGAAGCTTTCTTT	CASSARQGAMNTEAFF
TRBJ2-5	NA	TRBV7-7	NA	TGTGCCAGCAGCCCACTTAGGGGGACCCAGTACTTC	CASSPLRGTQYF
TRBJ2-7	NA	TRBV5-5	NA	TGTGCCAGCAGCTTGCCCCTGGGGACCGGGGACGAGCAGTACTTC	CASSLPLGTGDEQYF
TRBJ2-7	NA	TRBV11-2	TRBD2	TGTGCCAGCAGCTTAGATCTGTTTAGCGGGAGGGCGAAAGAGCAGTACTTC	CASSLDLFSGRAKEQYF
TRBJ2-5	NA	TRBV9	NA	TGTGCCAGCAGTCTCGGAGAGACCCAGTACTTC	CASSLGETQYF
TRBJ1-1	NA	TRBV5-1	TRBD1	TGCGCCAGCAGCACCGGGACAGGGGGCACTGAAGCTTTCTTT	CASSTGTGGTEAFF
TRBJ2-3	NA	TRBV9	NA	TGTGCCAGCTCTCGTGATGCCTTGGGCACAGATACGCAGTATTTT	CASSRDALGTDTQYF
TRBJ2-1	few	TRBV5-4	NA	TGTGCCAGCAGCTTGGCCGTTACGAGAACCCTCACCCCTGGAGAGCAGTTCTTC	CASSLAVTRTLTPGEQFF
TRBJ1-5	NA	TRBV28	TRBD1	TGTGCCAGCAGTTTATGGGTGGGACAGGGCAATCAGCCCCAGCATTTT	CASSLWVGQGNQPQHF
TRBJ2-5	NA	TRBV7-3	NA	TGTGCCAGCAGCTTTGGCAGGGAGGAGACCCAGTACTTC	CASSFGREETQYF
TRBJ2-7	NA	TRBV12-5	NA	TGTGCTAGTGGTTTGGCCCCTGGCTACGAGCAGTACTTC	CASGLAPGYEQYF
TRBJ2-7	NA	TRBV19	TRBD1	TGTGCCAGTAGTACGACAGGGAACTACGAGCAGTACTTC	CASSTTGNYEQYF
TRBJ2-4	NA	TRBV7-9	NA	TGTGCCAGCAGCTTGACAGGCAGACTATTGATGGATATTCAGTACTTC	CASSLTGRLLMDIQYF
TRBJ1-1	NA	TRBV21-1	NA	TGTGCCAGCAGCAAAGGGGACAAGAACACTGAAGCTTTCTTT	CASSKGDKNTEAFF
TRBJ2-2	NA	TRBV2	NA	TGTGCCAGCAGTCGGTCAGGGATGGCGAACACCGGGGAGCTGTTTTTT	CASSRSGMANTGELFF
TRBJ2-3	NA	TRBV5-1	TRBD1	TGCGCCAGCAGCAGAAGACAGGGACACACAGATACGCAGTATTTT	CASSRRQGHTDTQYF
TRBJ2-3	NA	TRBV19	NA	TGTGCCAGTAGTATTCTTGGGCAGCTCAGCACAGATACGCAGTATTTT	CASSILGQLSTDTQYF
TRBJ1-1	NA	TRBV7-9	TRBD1	TGTGCCAGCAGCTTAGTGACAGGGACTGTTGCTGAAGCTTTCTTT	CASSLVTGTVAEAFF
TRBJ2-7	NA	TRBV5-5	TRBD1	TGTGCCAGCAGCTTCCTTGGACAGGGGTACTCCTACGAGCAGTACTTC	CASSFLGQGYSYEQYF
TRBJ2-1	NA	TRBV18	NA	TGTGCCAGCTCACCCGGGACCTCCTACAATGAGCAGTTCTTC	CASSPGTSYNEQFF
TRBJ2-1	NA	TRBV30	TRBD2	TGTGCCTGGAGTTCGGGGACTAGCGGGAGGCATGAGCAGTTCTTC	CAWSSGTSGRHEQFF